This TCR beta chain was sequenced for a study of T cell changes during pregnancy in multiple sclerosis. The V gene lost 3 bases and the J gene lost 12 bases, with 21 bases spanning the gap. Germline CDR1 and CDR2: SNHLY and FYNNEI. There are 15 residues in the CDR3. In this sample, this clone turned up once. Assay: immunoSEQ multiplex PCR; the TCRdb copy retains only in-frame clones and omits some. The sample lists tens of thousands of clones, around 92% seen once, with 2.3% in the top ten. This clonotype was sampled from a female donor with multiple sclerosis, enrolled in a pregnancy study. The chain employs TRBV2 and TRBJ2-1; weak D call: TRBD1 (6 bases). The starting material was peripheral blood, obtained in the first trimester of pregnancy. The CDR3, as DNA: TGTGCCAGCAGTGACATCGGGCAGGGGACGAACTTGCAGTTCTTC. Translation: CASSDIGQGTNLQFF.